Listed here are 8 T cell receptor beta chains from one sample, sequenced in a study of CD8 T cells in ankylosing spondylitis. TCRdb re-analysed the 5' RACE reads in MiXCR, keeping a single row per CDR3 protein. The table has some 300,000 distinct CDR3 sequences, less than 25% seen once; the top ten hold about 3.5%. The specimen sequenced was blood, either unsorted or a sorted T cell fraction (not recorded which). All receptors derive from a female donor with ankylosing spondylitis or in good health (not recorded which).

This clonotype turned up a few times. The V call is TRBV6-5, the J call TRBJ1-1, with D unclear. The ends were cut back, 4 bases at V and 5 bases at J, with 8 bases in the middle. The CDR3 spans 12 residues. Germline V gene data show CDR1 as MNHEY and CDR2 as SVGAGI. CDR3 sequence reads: CASSSLGTEAFF. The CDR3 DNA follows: TGTGCCAGCAGTTCCTTAGGGACTGAAGCTTTCTTT.

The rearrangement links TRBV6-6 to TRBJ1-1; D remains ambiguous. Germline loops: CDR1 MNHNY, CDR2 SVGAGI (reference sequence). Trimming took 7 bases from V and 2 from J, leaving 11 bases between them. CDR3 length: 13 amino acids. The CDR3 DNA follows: TGTGCCAGCATCCTACACTTAAACACTGAAGCTTTCTTT. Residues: CASILHLNTEAFF.

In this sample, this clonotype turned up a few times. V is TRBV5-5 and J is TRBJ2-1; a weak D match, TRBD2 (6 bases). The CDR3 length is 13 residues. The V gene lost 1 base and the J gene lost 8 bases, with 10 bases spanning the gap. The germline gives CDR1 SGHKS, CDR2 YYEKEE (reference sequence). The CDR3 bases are TGTGCCAGCAGCTTGTGGGGAGGAGATGAGCAGTTCTTC. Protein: CASSLWGGDEQFF.

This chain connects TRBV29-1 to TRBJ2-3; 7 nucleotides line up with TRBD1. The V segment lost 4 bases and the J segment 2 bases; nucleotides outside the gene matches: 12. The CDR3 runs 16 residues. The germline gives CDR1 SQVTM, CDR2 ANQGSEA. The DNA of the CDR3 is TGCAGCGTTGCGTGGGACAGCACAAACCCCACAGATACGCAGTATTTT. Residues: CSVAWDSTNPTDTQYF.

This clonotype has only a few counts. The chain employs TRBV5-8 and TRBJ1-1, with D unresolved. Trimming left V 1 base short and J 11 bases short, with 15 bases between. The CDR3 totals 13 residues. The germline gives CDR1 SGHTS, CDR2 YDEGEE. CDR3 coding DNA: TGTGCCAGCAGCTTGAGATCTAGCAGAGGGGCTTTCTTT. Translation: CASSLRSSRGAFF.

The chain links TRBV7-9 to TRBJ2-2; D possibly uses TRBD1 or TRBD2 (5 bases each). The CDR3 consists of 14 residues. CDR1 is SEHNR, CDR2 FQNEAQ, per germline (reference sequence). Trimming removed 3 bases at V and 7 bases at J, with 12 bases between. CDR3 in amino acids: CASSFWGIDGELFF. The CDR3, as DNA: TGTGCCAGCAGCTTCTGGGGGATAGACGGGGAGCTGTTTTTT.

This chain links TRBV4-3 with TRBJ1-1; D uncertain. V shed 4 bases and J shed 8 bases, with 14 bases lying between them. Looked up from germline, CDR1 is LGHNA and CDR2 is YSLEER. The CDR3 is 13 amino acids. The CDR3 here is CASSLILQAEAFF. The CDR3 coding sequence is TGCGCCAGCAGCCTCATTTTACAAGCCGAAGCTTTCTTT.

The CDR3 DNA sequence: TGTGCCAGCAGCAAGCGACTAGCGGAAACAGATACGCAGTATTTT. It translates to CASSKRLAETDTQYF. The chain links TRBV7-3 to TRBJ2-3, with 9 bases lining up with TRBD2. J lost 3 bases, V lost 5 bases, and 6 bases had no gene match. CDR1 and CDR2 from the germline V gene are SGHTA and FQGTGA. This CDR3 contains 15 residues.